This is a list of T cell receptor beta chains from one sample in a study of blood T cell repertoires in COVID-19. Libraries were prepared by immunoSEQ multiplex PCR; TCRdb keeps only in-frame clonotypes and omits some of them. This table holds about 170,000 clones, about 80% found once. The sequenced material came from peripheral blood. The source is a human donor with acute or convalescent COVID-19. The donor label of this sample is uncertain. CDR3s include the opening cysteine and the closing phenylalanine or tryptophan. Fields, in order: V gene, clone size, D gene, J gene, CDR3 DNA, CDR3 protein. D genes are given only for firm matches. Clone size is given for some rows only: seen once, a few or many times, or a class if the clone is expanded.

V: TRBV25-1
size: -
D: -
J: TRBJ1-4
DNA: TGTGCCAGTACCCCGGGTTATGAAAAACTGTTTTTT
CDR3: CASTPGYEKLFF

V: TRBV13
size: few
D: -
J: TRBJ1-1
DNA: TGTGCCAGCAACCCGGTCACTGAAGCTTTCTTT
CDR3: CASNPVTEAFF

V: TRBV30
size: -
D: TRBD2
J: TRBJ2-3
DNA: TGTGCCTGGAGTGTTGGCGGGGGGGCCGCGGATACGCAGTATTTT
CDR3: CAWSVGGGAADTQYF

V: TRBV19
size: -
D: TRBD2
J: TRBJ2-1
DNA: TGTGCCAGTACAGCGGGGAGTATTTACAATGAGCAGTTCTTC
CDR3: CASTAGSIYNEQFF

V: TRBV5-4
size: once
D: -
J: TRBJ2-7
DNA: TGTGCCAGCAGCTTGACAGGGTCCCTTTCCTACGAGCAGTACTTC
CDR3: CASSLTGSLSYEQYF

V: TRBV12-3/TRBV12-4
size: -
D: -
J: TRBJ2-6
DNA: TGTGCCAGCAGTCCCAGGGACGTCCTGACTTTC
CDR3: CASSPRDVLTF

V: TRBV6-5
size: -
D: TRBD1
J: TRBJ1-1
DNA: TGTGCCAGCAGTACACAGGGGACGGACACTGAAGCTTTCTTT
CDR3: CASSTQGTDTEAFF

V: TRBV2
size: -
D: TRBD2
J: TRBJ2-3
DNA: TGTGCCACTAAAAGGGGGGGGACTAGCGGTGATACGCAGTATTTT
CDR3: CATKRGGTSGDTQYF

V: TRBV2
size: few
D: -
J: TRBJ2-7
DNA: TGTGCCAGCAGTATAAACCAAGGGAGCTCCTACGAGCAGTACTTC
CDR3: CASSINQGSSYEQYF

V: TRBV5-1
size: -
D: TRBD1
J: TRBJ1-5
DNA: TGCGCCAGCAGCGCCCAGACAGGGGAGCAGCCCCAGCATTTT
CDR3: CASSAQTGEQPQHF

V: TRBV3-1/TRBV3-2
size: -
D: -
J: TRBJ2-7
DNA: TGTGCCAGCAGCCAGGATGAGAGGTGGGAGCAGTACTTC
CDR3: CASSQDERWEQYF

V: TRBV7-3
size: -
D: -
J: TRBJ1-1
DNA: TGTGCCAGCAGCTTCGGCGGGGGCACTGAAGCTTTCTTT
CDR3: CASSFGGGTEAFF

V: TRBV23-1
size: -
D: -
J: TRBJ2-6
DNA: TGCGCCAGCAAAAAACGAAGGGGCGCAAGGGTTGGGGCCAACGTCCTGACTTTC
CDR3: CASKKRRGARVGANVLTF

V: TRBV21-1
size: -
D: -
J: TRBJ1-6
DNA: TGTGCCAGCTTTAACGGGGAGCATTCACCCCTCCACTTT
CDR3: CASFNGEHSPLHF

V: TRBV29-1
size: -
D: -
J: TRBJ1-1
DNA: TGCAGCGTCTTTCTGGACAAGAGGGCTTTCTTT
CDR3: CSVFLDKRAFF

V: TRBV3-1/TRBV3-2
size: -
D: TRBD2
J: TRBJ2-1
DNA: TGTGCCAGCAGCCAACTCGGCCCGGGACTAGCGGGAGAACGCAATGAGCAGTTCTTC
CDR3: CASSQLGPGLAGERNEQFF

V: TRBV19
size: -
D: TRBD1
J: TRBJ1-5
DNA: TGTGCCAGTGCCTACCGGGACAGGGGGGCTCGCAATCAGCCCCAGCATTTT
CDR3: CASAYRDRGARNQPQHF

V: TRBV25-1
size: -
D: TRBD2
J: TRBJ2-3
DNA: TGTGCCAGCAGTGAGCTAGCGGGAGCGCAGGATACGCAGTATTTT
CDR3: CASSELAGAQDTQYF

V: TRBV29-1
size: -
D: -
J: TRBJ1-3
DNA: TGCAGCGTTGAATGGGCCGACTCTGGAAACACCATATATTTT
CDR3: CSVEWADSGNTIYF

V: TRBV28
size: -
D: -
J: TRBJ1-5
DNA: TGTGCCAGCAGTTTTTTAAGGGGGGGCTCTCAGCCCCAGCATTTT
CDR3: CASSFLRGGSQPQHF

V: TRBV19
size: -
D: -
J: TRBJ1-2
DNA: TGTGCCAGTAGTGAACAGGGAAATGGCTACACCTTC
CDR3: CASSEQGNGYTF

V: TRBV3-1/TRBV3-2
size: once
D: -
J: TRBJ2-1
DNA: TGTGCCAGCAGCCAAGAGAGGATGGGTGAGCAGTTCTTC
CDR3: CASSQERMGEQFF

V: TRBV30
size: -
D: -
J: TRBJ2-7
DNA: TGTGCCTGGGGGGTCGGGGACTACGAGCAGTACTTC
CDR3: CAWGVGDYEQYF

V: TRBV7-2
size: -
D: TRBD1
J: TRBJ2-5
DNA: TGTGCCAGCAGCGCCTTGACAGGGGGGTACCAAGAGACCCAGTACTTC
CDR3: CASSALTGGYQETQYF

V: TRBV6-5
size: -
D: TRBD1
J: TRBJ1-5
DNA: TGTGCCAGCAGTTTGGGACAGGGTCAGCCCCAGCATTTT
CDR3: CASSLGQGQPQHF

V: TRBV5-4
size: -
D: TRBD2
J: TRBJ2-1
DNA: TGTGCCAGCAGCTCGGGGGGGGCTAGCGGGAGATCTGAGCAGTTCTTC
CDR3: CASSSGGASGRSEQFF

V: TRBV28
size: -
D: -
J: TRBJ1-5
DNA: TGTGCCAGCAGTTCCCCCGAGACAGCCAGCAATCAGCCCCAGCATTTT
CDR3: CASSSPETASNQPQHF